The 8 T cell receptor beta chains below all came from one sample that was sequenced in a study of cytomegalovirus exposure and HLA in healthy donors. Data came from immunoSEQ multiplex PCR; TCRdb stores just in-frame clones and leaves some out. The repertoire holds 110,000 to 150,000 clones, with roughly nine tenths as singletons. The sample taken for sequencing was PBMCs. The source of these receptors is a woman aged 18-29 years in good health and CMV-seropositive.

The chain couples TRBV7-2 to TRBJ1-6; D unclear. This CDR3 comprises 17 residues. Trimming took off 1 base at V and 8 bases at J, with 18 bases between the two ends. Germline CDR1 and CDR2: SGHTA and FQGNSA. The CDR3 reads CASSLVEWFGADSPLHF. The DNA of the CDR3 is TGTGCCAGCAGCTTAGTTGAATGGTTCGGCGCGGATTCACCCCTCCACTTT.

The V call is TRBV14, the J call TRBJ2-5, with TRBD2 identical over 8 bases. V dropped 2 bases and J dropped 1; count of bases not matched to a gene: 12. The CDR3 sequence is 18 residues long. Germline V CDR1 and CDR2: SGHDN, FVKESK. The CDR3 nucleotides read TGTGCCAGCAGCCAACCATACCGGGGGGGGTTTACCCAAGAGACCCAGTACTTC. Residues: CASSQPYRGGFTQETQYF.

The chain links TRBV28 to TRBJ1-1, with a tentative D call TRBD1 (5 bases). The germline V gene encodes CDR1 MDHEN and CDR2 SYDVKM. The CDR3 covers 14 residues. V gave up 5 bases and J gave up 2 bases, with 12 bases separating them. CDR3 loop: CASSLRRGNTEAFF. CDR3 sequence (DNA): TGTGCCAGCAGTCTTCGGAGGGGTAACACTGAAGCTTTCTTT.

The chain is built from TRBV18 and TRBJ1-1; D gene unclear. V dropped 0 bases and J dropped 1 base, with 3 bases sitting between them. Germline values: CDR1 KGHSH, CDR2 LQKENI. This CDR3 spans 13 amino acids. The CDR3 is CASSPPQNTEAFF. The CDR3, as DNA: TGTGCCAGCTCACCACCCCAGAACACTGAAGCTTTCTTT.

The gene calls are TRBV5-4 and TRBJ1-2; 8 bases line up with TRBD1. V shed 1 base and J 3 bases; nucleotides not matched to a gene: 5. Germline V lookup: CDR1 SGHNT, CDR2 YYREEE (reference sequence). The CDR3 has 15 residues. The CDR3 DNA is TGTGCCAGCAGCTTGCAGGGGGCCGGGGACTATGGCTACACCTTC. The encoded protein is CASSLQGAGDYGYTF.

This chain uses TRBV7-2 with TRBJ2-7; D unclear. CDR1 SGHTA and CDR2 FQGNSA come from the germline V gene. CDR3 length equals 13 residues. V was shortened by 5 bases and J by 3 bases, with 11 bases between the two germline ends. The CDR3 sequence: CASSPRPLYEQYF. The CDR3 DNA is TGTGCCAGCAGCCCCAGGCCCCTCTACGAGCAGTACTTC.

The CDR3 loop reads CASSPGTGGNIQYF. The CDR3 region has the DNA TGTGCCAGCAGCCCAGGGACAGGAGGAAACATTCAGTACTTC. The chain links TRBV7-6 to TRBJ2-4, with 8 positions matching TRBD1. V shed 5 bases and J 6 bases; nucleotides not matched to a gene: 6. The germline V gene encodes CDR1 SGHVS and CDR2 FNYEAQ. The CDR3 totals 14 residues.

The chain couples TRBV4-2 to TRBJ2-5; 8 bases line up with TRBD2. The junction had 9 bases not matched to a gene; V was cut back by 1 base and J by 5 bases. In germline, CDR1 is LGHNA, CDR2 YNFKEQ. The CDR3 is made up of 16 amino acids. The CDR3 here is CASSQARGGLSETQYF. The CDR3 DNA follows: TGTGCCAGCAGCCAAGCTCGGGGGGGCCTTTCGGAGACCCAGTACTTC.